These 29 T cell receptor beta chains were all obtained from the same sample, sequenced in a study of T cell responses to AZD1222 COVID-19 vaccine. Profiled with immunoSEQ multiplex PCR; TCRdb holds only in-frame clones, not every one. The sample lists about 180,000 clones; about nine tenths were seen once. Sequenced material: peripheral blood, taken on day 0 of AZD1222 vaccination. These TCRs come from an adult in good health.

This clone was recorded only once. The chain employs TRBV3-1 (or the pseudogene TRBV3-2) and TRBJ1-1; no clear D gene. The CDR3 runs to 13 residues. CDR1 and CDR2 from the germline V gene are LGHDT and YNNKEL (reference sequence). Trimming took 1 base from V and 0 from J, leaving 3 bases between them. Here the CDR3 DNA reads TGTGCCAGCAGCCAAGTTATGAACACTGAAGCTTTCTTT. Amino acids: CASSQVMNTEAFF.

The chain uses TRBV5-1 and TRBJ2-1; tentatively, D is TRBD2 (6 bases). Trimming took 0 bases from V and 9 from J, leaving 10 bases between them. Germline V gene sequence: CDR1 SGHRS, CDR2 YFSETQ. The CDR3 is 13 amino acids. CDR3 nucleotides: TGCGCCAGCAGCTTGGGGAGGGACGGTGAGCAGTTCTTC. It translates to CASSLGRDGEQFF.

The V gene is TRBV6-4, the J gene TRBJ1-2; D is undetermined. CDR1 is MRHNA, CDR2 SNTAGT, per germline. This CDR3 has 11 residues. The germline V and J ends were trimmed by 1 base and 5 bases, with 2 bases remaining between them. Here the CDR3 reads CASSDLYGYTF. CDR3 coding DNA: TGTGCCAGCAGTGACTTATATGGCTACACCTTC.

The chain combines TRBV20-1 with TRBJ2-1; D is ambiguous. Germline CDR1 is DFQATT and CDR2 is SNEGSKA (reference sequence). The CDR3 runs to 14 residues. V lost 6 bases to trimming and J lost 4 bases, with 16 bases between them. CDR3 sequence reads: CSASDQADYNEQFF. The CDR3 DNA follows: TGCAGTGCCAGTGACCAGGCGGATTACAATGAGCAGTTCTTC.

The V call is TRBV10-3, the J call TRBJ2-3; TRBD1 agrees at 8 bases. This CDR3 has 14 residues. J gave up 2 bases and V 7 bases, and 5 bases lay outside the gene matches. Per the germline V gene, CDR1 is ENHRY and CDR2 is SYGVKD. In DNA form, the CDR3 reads TGTGCCATCAAGGGACAGGTGTCCACAGATACGCAGTATTTT. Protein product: CAIKGQVSTDTQYF.

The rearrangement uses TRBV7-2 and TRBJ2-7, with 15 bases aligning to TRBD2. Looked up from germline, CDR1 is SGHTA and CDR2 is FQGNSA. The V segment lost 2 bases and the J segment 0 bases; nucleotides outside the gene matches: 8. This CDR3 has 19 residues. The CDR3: CASSLPGLAGGQSSYEQYF. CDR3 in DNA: TGTGCCAGCAGCTTACCGGGACTAGCGGGGGGCCAAAGCTCCTACGAGCAGTACTTC. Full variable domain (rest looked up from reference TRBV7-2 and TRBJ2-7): GAGVSQSPSNKVTEKGKDVELRCDPISGHTALYWYRQSLGQGLEFLIYFQGNSAPDKSGLPSDRFSAERTGGSVSTLTIQRTQQEDSAVYLCASSLPGLAGGQSSYEQYFGPGTRLTVT.

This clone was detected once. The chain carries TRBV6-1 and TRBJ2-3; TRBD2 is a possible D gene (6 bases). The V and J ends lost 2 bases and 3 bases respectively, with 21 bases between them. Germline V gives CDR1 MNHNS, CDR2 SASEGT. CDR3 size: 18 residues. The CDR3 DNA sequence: TGTGCCAGCAGTGAATATCTCGGGGGAAGGGTCGGGACAGATACGCAGTATTTT. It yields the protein CASSEYLGGRVGTDTQYF.

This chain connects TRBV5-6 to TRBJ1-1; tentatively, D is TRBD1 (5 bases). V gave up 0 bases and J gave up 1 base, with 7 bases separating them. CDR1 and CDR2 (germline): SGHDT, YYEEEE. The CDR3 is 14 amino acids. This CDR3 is CASSLAGRNTEAFF. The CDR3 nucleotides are TGTGCCAGCAGCTTGGCAGGGAGGAACACTGAAGCTTTCTTT.

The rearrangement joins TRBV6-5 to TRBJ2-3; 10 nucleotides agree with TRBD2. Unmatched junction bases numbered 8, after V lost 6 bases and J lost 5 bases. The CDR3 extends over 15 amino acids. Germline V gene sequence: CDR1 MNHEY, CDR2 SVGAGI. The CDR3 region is CASSPHERGGDTQYF. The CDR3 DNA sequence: TGTGCCAGCAGCCCCCACGAGCGGGGGGGAGATACGCAGTATTTT.

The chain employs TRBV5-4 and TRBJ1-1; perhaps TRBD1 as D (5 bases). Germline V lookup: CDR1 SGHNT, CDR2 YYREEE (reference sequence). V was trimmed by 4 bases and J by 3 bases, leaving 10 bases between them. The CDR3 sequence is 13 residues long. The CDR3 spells CASSNGGDTEAFF. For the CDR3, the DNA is TGTGCCAGCAGCAATGGGGGGGACACTGAAGCTTTCTTT.

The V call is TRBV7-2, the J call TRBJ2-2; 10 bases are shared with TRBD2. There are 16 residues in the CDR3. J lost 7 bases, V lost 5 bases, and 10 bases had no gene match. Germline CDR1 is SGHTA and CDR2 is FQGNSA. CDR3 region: CASSNPKGLAFGELFF. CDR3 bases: TGTGCCAGCAGCAATCCGAAGGGACTAGCGTTCGGGGAGCTGTTTTTT.

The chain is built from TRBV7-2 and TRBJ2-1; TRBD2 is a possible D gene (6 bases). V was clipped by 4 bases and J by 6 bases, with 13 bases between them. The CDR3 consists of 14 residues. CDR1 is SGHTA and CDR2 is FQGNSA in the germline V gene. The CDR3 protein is CASSSGTSPNEQFF. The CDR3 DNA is TGTGCCAGCAGCTCAGGGACTTCACCCAATGAGCAGTTCTTC.

Here the CDR3 reads CASSVGISRDNEQFF. CDR3 DNA: TGTGCCAGCAGCGTTGGGATCTCGCGGGACAATGAGCAGTTCTTC. J is TRBJ2-1 and V is TRBV9, with TRBD2 as a possible D gene (5 bases). The CDR3 is 15 amino acids. Per germline, CDR1 SGDLS and CDR2 YYNGEE. The V and J ends lost 2 bases and 5 bases respectively, with 14 bases between them.

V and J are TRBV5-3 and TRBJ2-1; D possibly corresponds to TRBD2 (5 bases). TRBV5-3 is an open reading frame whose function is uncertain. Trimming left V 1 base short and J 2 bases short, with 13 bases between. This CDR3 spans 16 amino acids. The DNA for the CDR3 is TGTGCCAGAAGCTTGCGTGCCCACGGGGCCTACAATGAGCAGTTCTTC. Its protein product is CARSLRAHGAYNEQFF.

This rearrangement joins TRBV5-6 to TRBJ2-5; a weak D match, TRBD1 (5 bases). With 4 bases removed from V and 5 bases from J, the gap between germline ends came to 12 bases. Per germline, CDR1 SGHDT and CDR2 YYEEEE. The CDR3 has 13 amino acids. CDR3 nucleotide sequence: TGTGCCAGCAGCCTGGACAAGAGGGAGACCCAGTACTTC. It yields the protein CASSLDKRETQYF.

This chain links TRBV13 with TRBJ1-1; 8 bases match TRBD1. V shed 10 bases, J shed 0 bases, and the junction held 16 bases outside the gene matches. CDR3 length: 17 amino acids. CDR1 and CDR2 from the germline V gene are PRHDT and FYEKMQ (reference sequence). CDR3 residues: CATAEWDRLRMNTEAFF. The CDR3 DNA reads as TGTGCCACCGCCGAATGGGACAGGCTCAGGATGAACACTGAAGCTTTCTTT. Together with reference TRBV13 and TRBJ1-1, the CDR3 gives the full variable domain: AAGVIQSPRHLIKEKRETATLKCYPIPRHDTVYWYQQGPGQDPQFLISFYEKMQSDKGSIPDRFSAQQFSDYHSELNMSSLELGDSALYFCATAEWDRLRMNTEAFFGQGTRLTVV.

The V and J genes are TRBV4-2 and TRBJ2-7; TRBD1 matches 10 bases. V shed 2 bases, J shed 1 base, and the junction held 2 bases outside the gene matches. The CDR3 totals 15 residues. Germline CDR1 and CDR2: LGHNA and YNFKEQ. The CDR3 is CASSQPGQGSYEQYF. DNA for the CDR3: TGTGCCAGCAGCCAACCGGGACAGGGGTCCTACGAGCAGTACTTC.

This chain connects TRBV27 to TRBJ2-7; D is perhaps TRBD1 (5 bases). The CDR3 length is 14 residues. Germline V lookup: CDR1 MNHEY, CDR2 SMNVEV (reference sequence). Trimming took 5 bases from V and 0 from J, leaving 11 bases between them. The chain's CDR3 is CASSGRESSYEQYF. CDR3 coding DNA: TGTGCCAGCAGTGGCAGGGAAAGCTCCTACGAGCAGTACTTC.

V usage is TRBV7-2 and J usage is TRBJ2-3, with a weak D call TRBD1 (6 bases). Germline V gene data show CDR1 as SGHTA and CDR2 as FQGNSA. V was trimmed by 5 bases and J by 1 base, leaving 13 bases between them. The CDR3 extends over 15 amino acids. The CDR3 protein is CASSPTGIGTDTQYF. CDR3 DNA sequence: TGTGCCAGCAGCCCCACAGGGATAGGCACAGATACGCAGTATTTT. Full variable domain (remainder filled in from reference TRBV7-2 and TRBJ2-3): GAGVSQSPSNKVTEKGKDVELRCDPISGHTALYWYRQSLGQGLEFLIYFQGNSAPDKSGLPSDRFSAERTGGSVSTLTIQRTQQEDSAVYLCASSPTGIGTDTQYFGPGTRLTVL.

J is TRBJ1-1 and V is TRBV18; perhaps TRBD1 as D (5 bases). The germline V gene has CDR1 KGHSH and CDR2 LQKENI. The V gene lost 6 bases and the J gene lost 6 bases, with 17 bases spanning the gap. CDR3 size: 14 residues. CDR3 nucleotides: TGTGCCAGCTCCCGGGGCGGATCAGAGGCTGAAGCTTTCTTT. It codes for CASSRGGSEAEAFF.

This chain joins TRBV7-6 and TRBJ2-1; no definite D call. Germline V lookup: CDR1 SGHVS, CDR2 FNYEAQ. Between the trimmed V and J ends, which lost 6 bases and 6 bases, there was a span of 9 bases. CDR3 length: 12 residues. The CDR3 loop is CASSATPNEQFF. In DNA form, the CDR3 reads TGTGCCAGCAGTGCCACCCCCAATGAGCAGTTCTTC.

The CDR3 sequence: CASSDLKGDGYGYTF. CDR3 sequence (DNA): TGTGCCAGCAGTGATCTAAAAGGGGACGGCTATGGCTACACCTTC. The rearrangement joins TRBV25-1 to TRBJ1-2; maybe TRBD1 (5 bases). The CDR3 sequence is 15 residues long. Germline V gene sequence: CDR1 MGHDK, CDR2 SYGVNS. V was trimmed by 3 bases and J by 4 bases, leaving 15 bases between them.

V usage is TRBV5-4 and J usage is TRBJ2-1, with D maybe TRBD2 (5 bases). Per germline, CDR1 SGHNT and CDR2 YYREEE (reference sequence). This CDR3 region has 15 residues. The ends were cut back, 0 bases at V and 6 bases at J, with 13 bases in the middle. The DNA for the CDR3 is TGTGCCAGCAGCTTGGCCCCGGGAACCTTCAATGAGCAGTTCTTC. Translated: CASSLAPGTFNEQFF. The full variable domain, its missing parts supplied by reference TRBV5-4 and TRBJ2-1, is ETGVTQSPTHLIKTRGQQVTLRCSSQSGHNTVSWYQQALGQGPQFIFQYYREEENGRGNFPPRFSGLQFPNYSSELNVNALELDDSALYLCASSLAPGTFNEQFFGPGTRLTVL.

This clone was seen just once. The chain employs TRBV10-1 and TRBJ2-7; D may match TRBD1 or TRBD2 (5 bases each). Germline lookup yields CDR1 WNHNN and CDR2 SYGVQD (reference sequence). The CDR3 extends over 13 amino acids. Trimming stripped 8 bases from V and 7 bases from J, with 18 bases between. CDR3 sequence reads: CASGARGWGEQYF. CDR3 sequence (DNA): TGCGCCAGCGGAGCGAGGGGTTGGGGAGAGCAGTACTTC.

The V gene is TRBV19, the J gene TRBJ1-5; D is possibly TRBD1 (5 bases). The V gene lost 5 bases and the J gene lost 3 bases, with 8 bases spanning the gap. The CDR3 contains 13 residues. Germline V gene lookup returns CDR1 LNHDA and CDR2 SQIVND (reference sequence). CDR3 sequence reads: CASSDSHNQPQHF. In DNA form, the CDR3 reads TGTGCCAGTAGTGACAGTCACAATCAGCCCCAGCATTTT.

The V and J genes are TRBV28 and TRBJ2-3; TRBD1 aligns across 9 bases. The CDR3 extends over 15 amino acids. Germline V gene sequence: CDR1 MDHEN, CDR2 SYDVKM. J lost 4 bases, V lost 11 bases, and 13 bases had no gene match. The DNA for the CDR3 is TGTGCCGCCTCAGGACCGGGACAGGGATCAGATACGCAGTATTTT. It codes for CAASGPGQGSDTQYF.

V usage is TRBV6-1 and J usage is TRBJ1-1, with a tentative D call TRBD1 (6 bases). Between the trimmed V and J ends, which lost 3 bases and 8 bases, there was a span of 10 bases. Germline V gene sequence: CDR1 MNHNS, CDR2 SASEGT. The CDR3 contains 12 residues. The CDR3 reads CASSDWGLEAFF. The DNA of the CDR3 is TGTGCCAGCAGTGATTGGGGGCTGGAAGCTTTCTTT.

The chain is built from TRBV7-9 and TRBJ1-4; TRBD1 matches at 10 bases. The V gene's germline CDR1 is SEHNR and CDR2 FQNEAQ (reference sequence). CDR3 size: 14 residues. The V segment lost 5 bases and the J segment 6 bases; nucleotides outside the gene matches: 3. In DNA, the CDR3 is TGTGCCAGCAGCACGGGACAGGGGCATGAAAAACTGTTTTTT. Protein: CASSTGQGHEKLFF.

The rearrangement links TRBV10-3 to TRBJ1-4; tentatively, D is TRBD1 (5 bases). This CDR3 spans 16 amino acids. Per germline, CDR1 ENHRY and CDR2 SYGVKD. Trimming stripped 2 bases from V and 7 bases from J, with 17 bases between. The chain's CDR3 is CAISERPGWFGEKLFF. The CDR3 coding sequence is TGTGCCATCAGTGAGAGACCAGGGTGGTTTGGTGAAAAACTGTTTTTT.